These 18 T cell receptor beta chains share one sample of origin, sequenced in a study of shared clonotypes between healthy human individuals. This table comes from immunoSEQ multiplex PCR, and its TCRdb copy is limited to in-frame clones, with some not included. The sample includes about 1.5 million clones, around 98% of them seen just once. Input material: naive CD4+ T cells sorted from blood. As for subset: CD45RA+ positively selected. These receptors originate from a man aged 30 to 39 in good health.

The CDR3 region is CASSFTYEQYF. CDR3 DNA sequence: TGTGCCAGCAGCTTTACCTACGAGCAGTACTTC. The chain employs TRBV5-8 and TRBJ2-7; D gene ambiguous. Germline V gene data show CDR1 as SGHTS and CDR2 as YDEGEE. Trimming left V 2 bases short and J 2 bases short, with 2 bases between. The CDR3 extends over 11 amino acids.

A word on this clone: Other DNA sequences in the sample encode the same CDR3. The rearrangement uses TRBV20-1 and TRBJ2-7; TRBD1 matches at 7 bases. After removal of 5 bases from V and 3 bases from J, the junction contained 1 base not matched to a gene. There are 11 residues in the CDR3. Per germline, CDR1 DFQATT and CDR2 SNEGSKA (reference sequence). CDR3 sequence (DNA): TGCAGTGCTCGGACAGGCTACGAGCAGTACTTC. It encodes CSARTGYEQYF.

CDR3 DNA: TGTGCCAGCAGCTTGGGAGGGAGGGCGCATAGCACAGATACGCAGTATTTT. It translates to CASSLGGRAHSTDTQYF. V usage is TRBV5-4 and J usage is TRBJ2-3, with 7 bases fitting TRBD2. The germline CDR1 and CDR2 sequences are SGHNT and YYREEE (reference sequence). The CDR3 runs 17 residues. J was trimmed by 0 bases and V by 0 bases; bases with no gene match: 7.

V is TRBV27 and J is TRBJ2-5, with D unclear. CDR3 length: 13 amino acids. From germline, CDR1 is MNHEY and CDR2 SMNVEV (reference sequence). Trimming stripped 2 bases from V and 4 bases from J, with 8 bases between. The chain's CDR3 is CASSLVSRETQYF. The CDR3 bases are TGTGCCAGCAGTTTAGTGTCTCGAGAGACCCAGTACTTC.

CDR3 loop: CASSLTGFSEQYF. CDR3 in DNA: TGTGCCAGCAGCTTAACAGGGTTCTCCGAGCAGTACTTC. The chain uses TRBV5-4 and TRBJ2-7, with a tentative D call TRBD1 (6 bases). CDR1 SGHNT and CDR2 YYREEE come from the germline V gene (reference sequence). Trimming stripped 2 bases from V and 6 bases from J, with 12 bases between. The CDR3 runs 13 residues.

The J gene is TRBJ1-2, the V gene TRBV9; D not certain. This CDR3 contains 15 residues. Germline assignment: CDR1 SGDLS and CDR2 YYNGEE. Trimming took 0 bases from V and 6 from J, leaving 15 bases between them. This chain's CDR3 is CASSVELERSDGYTF. The CDR3 DNA reads TGTGCCAGCAGCGTAGAATTGGAGAGGAGCGATGGCTACACCTTC.

The V call is TRBV2, the J call TRBJ1-3; 7 positions match TRBD1. This CDR3 is 10 amino acids long. Losses at the gene ends were 8 bases for V and 8 bases for J; bases not matched to a gene: 0. From germline, CDR1 is SNHLY and CDR2 FYNNEI. CDR3: CASQGDTIYF. CDR3 sequence (DNA): TGTGCCAGCCAGGGGGACACCATATATTTT. The full variable domain, its missing parts supplied by reference TRBV2 and TRBJ1-3, is EPEVTQTPSHQVTQMGQEVILRCVPISNHLYFYWYRQILGQKVEFLVSFYNNEISEKSEIFDDQFSVERPDGSNFTLKIRSTKLEDSAMYFCASQGDTIYFGEGSWLTVV.

Comments on this clone: This CDR3 is also generated by other DNA sequences in the sample. The rearrangement links TRBV18 to TRBJ1-5; D is uncertain. Trimming shortened V by 0 bases and J by 6 bases, and 3 bases separated the two germline ends. The V gene's germline CDR1 is KGHSH and CDR2 LQKENI. This CDR3 is built from 12 residues. The CDR3 DNA is TGTGCCAGCTCACCACCTGGTCAGCCCCAGCATTTT. This sequence encodes CASSPPGQPQHF.

The chain recombines TRBV7-8 with TRBJ1-1, with 9 bases fitting TRBD1. V gave up 0 bases and J gave up 3 bases; unmatched junction bases: 2. The CDR3 is 15 residues long. Germline values: CDR1 SGHVS, CDR2 FQNEAQ. The CDR3 nucleotides read TGTGCCAGCAGCTTAGCGAGGACAGGGGACACTGAAGCTTTCTTT. Its protein is CASSLARTGDTEAFF.

V is TRBV15 and J is TRBJ2-7; perhaps TRBD1 as D (5 bases). This CDR3 comprises 16 residues. The germline gives CDR1 LNHNV, CDR2 YYDKDF (reference sequence). V was trimmed by 5 bases and J by 4 bases, leaving 21 bases between them. DNA of the CDR3: TGTGCCACCAGCCGAAGGGGTGGGGCGGCCCCGTACGAGCAGTACTTC. Its translation is CATSRRGGAAPYEQYF. The complete variable domain, with remaining parts taken from reference TRBV15 and TRBJ2-7, reads DAMVIQNPRYQVTQFGKPVTLSCSQTLNHNVMYWYQQKSSQAPKLLFHYYDKDFNNEADTPDNFQSRRPNTSFCFLDIRSPGLGDTAMYLCATSRRGGAAPYEQYFGPGTRLTVT.

CDR3 amino acids: CATSQRQGADTQYF. CDR3 DNA: TGTGCCACCAGCCAAAGACAGGGGGCAGATACGCAGTATTTT. The V and J genes are TRBV15 and TRBJ2-3; 9 nucleotides agree with TRBD1. Trimming removed 5 bases from V and 4 bases from J; junction bases left unmatched: 4. CDR1 is LNHNV and CDR2 is YYDKDF in the germline V gene (reference sequence). The CDR3 is 14 residues long.

This rearrangement joins TRBV6-1 to TRBJ1-5; D perhaps matches TRBD1 (6 bases). Deletions cut 6 bases from V and 7 bases from J, with 10 bases between. Per the germline V gene, CDR1 is MNHNS and CDR2 is SASEGT. The CDR3 has 12 amino acids. The CDR3 nucleotides are TGTGCCAGCAGGGCAGGGGTCCAGCCCCAGCATTTT. Translating gives CASRAGVQPQHF.

This sequence joins TRBV5-1 and TRBJ1-1; no clear D. This CDR3 contains 13 residues. V lost 2 bases and J lost 3, with 8 bases in between. CDR1 SGHRS and CDR2 YFSETQ come from the germline V gene. In nucleotides, the CDR3 is TGCGCCAGCAGCTTTACCCGTGACACTGAAGCTTTCTTT. Translated, it gives CASSFTRDTEAFF.

V is TRBV7-8 and J is TRBJ2-7, with D possibly TRBD2 on 6 matching bases. CDR3 length: 13 amino acids. Germline V gene data show CDR1 as SGHVS and CDR2 as FQNEAQ. Trimming took 5 bases from V and 5 from J, leaving 13 bases between them. For the CDR3, the DNA is TGTGCCAGCAGCCCGAGACTAGAAAACGAGCAGTACTTC. The encoded protein is CASSPRLENEQYF.

The genes are TRBV9 and TRBJ2-7; no firm D call. V was trimmed by 0 bases and J by 3 bases, leaving 13 bases between them. The CDR3 is 15 residues long. CDR1 SGDLS and CDR2 YYNGEE come from the germline V gene. Written as DNA, the CDR3 is TGTGCCAGCAGCGTAGCTCCGAGGTCGAGCTACGAGCAGTACTTC. Protein product: CASSVAPRSSYEQYF. The full variable domain, rest sourced from reference TRBV9 and TRBJ2-7, is DSGVTQTPKHLITATGQRVTLRCSPRSGDLSVYWYQQSLDQGLQFLIQYYNGEERAKGNILERFSAQQFPDLHSELNLSSLELGDSALYFCASSVAPRSSYEQYFGPGTRLTVT.

V is TRBV10-3 and J is TRBJ2-7, with D tentatively TRBD2 (5 bases). V lost 3 bases and J lost 2, with 8 bases in between. The germline V gene encodes CDR1 ENHRY and CDR2 SYGVKD. The CDR3 extends over 13 amino acids. CDR3 protein: CAISEGSPYEQYF. DNA for the CDR3: TGTGCCATCAGTGAAGGGAGCCCCTACGAGCAGTACTTC.

This chain uses TRBV28 with TRBJ2-3; perhaps TRBD1 as D (5 bases). Germline lookup yields CDR1 MDHEN and CDR2 SYDVKM. The CDR3 consists of 15 residues. V was shortened by 2 bases and J by 2 bases, with 11 bases between the two germline ends. Here the CDR3 DNA reads TGTGCCAGCAGTTTAGGGGCCAGCTACACAGATACGCAGTATTTT. Translated, it gives CASSLGASYTDTQYF.

This clone was observed a single time. The chain uses TRBV7-3 and TRBJ2-2, with 7 positions matching TRBD1. CDR3 size: 16 residues. The ends lost 5 bases at V and 5 bases at J; junction bases unmatched: 11. Germline assignment: CDR1 SGHTA and CDR2 FQGTGA. CDR3 sequence (DNA): TGTGCCAGCAGCCTCCTAGCCAGGGGGAAGACCGGGGAGCTGTTTTTT. Its protein product is CASSLLARGKTGELFF.